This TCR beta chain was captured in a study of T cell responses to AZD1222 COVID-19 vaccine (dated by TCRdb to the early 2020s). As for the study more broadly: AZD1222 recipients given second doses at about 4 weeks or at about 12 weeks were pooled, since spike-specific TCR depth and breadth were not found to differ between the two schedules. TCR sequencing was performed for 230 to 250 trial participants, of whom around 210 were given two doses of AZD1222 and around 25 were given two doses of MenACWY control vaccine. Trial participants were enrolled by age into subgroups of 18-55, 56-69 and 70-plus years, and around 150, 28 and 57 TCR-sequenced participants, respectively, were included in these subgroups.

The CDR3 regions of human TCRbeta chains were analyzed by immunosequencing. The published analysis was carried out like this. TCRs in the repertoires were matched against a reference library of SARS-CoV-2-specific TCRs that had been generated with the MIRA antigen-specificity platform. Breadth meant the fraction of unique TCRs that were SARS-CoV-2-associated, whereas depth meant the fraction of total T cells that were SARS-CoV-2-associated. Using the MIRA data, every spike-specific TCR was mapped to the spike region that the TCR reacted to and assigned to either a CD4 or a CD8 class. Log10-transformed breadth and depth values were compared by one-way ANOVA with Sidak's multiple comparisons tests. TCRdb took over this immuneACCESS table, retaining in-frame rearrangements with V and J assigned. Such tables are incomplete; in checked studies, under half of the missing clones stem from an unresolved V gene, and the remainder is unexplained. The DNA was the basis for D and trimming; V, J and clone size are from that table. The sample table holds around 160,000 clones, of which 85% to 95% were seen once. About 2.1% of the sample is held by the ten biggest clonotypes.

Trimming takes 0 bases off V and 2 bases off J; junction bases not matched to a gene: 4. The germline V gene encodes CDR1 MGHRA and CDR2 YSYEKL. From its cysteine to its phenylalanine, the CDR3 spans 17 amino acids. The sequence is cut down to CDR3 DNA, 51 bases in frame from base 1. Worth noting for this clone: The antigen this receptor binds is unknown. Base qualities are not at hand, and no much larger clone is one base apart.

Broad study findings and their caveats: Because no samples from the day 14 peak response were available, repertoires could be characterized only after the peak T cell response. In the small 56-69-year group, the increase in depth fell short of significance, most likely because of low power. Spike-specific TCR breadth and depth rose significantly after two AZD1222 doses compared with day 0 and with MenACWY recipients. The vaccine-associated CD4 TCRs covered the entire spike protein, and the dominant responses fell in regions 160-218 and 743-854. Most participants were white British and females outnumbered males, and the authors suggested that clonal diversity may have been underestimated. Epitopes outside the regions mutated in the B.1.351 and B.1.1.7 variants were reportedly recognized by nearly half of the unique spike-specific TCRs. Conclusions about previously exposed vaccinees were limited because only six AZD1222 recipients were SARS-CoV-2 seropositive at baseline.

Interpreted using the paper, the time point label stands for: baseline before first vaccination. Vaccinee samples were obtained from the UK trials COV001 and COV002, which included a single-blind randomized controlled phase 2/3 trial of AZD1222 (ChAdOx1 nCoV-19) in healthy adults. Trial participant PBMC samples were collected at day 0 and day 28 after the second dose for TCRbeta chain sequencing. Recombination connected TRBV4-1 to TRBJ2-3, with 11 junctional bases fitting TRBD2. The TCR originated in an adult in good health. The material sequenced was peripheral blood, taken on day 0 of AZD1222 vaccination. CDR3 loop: CASSQEWTSGYTDTQYF. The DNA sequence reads TGCGCCAGCAGCCAAGAATGGACTAGCGGGTACACAGATACGCAGTATTTT.